This passage covers 4 T cell receptor beta chains from one sample sequenced in a study of response to subunit inactivated influenza vaccine. TCRdb reprocessed the RT-PCR reads with MiXCR, giving one entry per CDR3 protein. The sample has about 500,000 distinct CDR3 sequences; 16% are singletons. The starting material was CD4+ T cells sorted from PBMCs, obtained less than 30 months after vaccination. These receptors originate from a man between 50 and 70 years old who received an inactivated influenza vaccine.

This chain links TRBV29-1 with TRBJ2-1; a weak D match, TRBD2 (5 bases). V was shortened by 7 bases and J by 5 bases, with 15 bases between the two germline ends. This CDR3 has 13 amino acids. Per germline, CDR1 SQVTM and CDR2 ANQGSEA. The CDR3 nucleotides read TGCAGCGCTCAGGACTGGGTAAACAATGAGCAGTTCTTC. This encodes CSAQDWVNNEQFF.

The chain recombines TRBV19 with TRBJ1-5, with unresolved D. Germline CDR1 reads LNHDA; CDR2 reads SQIVND (reference sequence). This CDR3 contains 15 residues. V was shortened by 4 bases and J by 1 base, with 11 bases between the two germline ends. The CDR3 spells CASSRGLRSNQPQHF. CDR3 DNA sequence: TGTGCCAGTAGTAGAGGGCTGCGGAGCAATCAGCCCCAGCATTTT.

The table lists this clonotype with a few counts. This chain uses TRBV6-5 with TRBJ1-1; unclear D gene. Deletions cut 2 bases from V and 3 bases from J, with 10 bases between. This CDR3 has 14 amino acids. In germline, CDR1 is MNHEY, CDR2 SVGAGI. The CDR3 nucleotides are TGTGCCAGCAGTTACGCCGGAGACGACACTGAAGCTTTCTTT. Its protein product is CASSYAGDDTEAFF.

In this sample, this clonotype turned up a few times. The chain carries TRBV5-1 and TRBJ2-5; D gene ambiguous. V shed 3 bases and J shed 4 bases, with 13 bases lying between them. Germline V gene lookup returns CDR1 SGHRS and CDR2 YFSETQ. The CDR3 is made up of 14 amino acids. The CDR3: CASSSNGWAETQYF. CDR3 sequence (DNA): TGCGCCAGCAGCTCAAACGGATGGGCAGAGACCCAGTACTTC.